This passage covers 25 T cell receptor beta chains from one sample sequenced in a study of T cell changes during pregnancy in multiple sclerosis (dated by TCRdb to between 2018 and 2020). Libraries were constructed by the immunoSEQ multiplex PCR assay. In TCRdb, the immuneACCESS table is reduced to in-frame sequences with V and J assigned. These tables do not hold every clone; where another copy was compared, an unresolved V gene accounts for under half, and the others remain unexplained. This sample comprises tens of thousands of clones, 85% to 95% of them detected only once. The top ten clones comprise 2% to 2.5% of the sample. Sequencing was performed on peripheral blood, taken before pregnancy. The receptors originated from a female donor with multiple sclerosis, enrolled in a pregnancy study.

The rearrangement joins TRBV19 to TRBJ2-5; 7 nucleotides match TRBD1. Looked up from germline, CDR1 is LNHDA and CDR2 is SQIVND (reference sequence). The CDR3 runs 13 residues. V shed 4 bases and J 5 bases; nucleotides not matched to a gene: 4. The DNA of the CDR3 is TGTGCCAGTAGTACGACAGGGATGGAGACCCAGTACTTC. Translation gives CASSTTGMETQYF.

The V gene is TRBV11-3, the J gene TRBJ2-5; 9 bases align to TRBD1. The CDR3 is 14 residues long. Trimming removed 3 bases from V and 4 bases from J; junction bases left unmatched: 3. Per the germline V gene, CDR1 is SGHNT and CDR2 is YENEEA. The CDR3 nucleotides are TGTGCCAGCAGCTTTACAGGGGGCCCAGAGACCCAGTACTTC. It is translated as CASSFTGGPETQYF.

The chain recombines TRBV7-2 with TRBJ1-1, with D unclear. Germline-derived CDR1 and CDR2 are SGHTA and FQGNSA. Trimming took off 1 base at V and 9 bases at J, with 9 bases between the two ends. This CDR3 contains 12 residues. The CDR3: CASSLGGTQAFF. DNA for the CDR3: TGTGCCAGCAGCTTAGGCGGAACGCAAGCTTTCTTT.

The gene calls are TRBV4-3 and TRBJ1-5, with 9 bases matching TRBD1. The CDR3 is 16 amino acids. V was clipped by 0 bases and J by 5 bases; unmatched bases: 5. Germline V gene sequence: CDR1 LGHNA, CDR2 YSLEER. Here the CDR3 reads CASSQEMGQGDQPQHF. The CDR3 DNA reads TGCGCCAGCAGCCAAGAGATGGGACAGGGCGATCAGCCCCAGCATTTT.

This chain connects TRBV7-8 to TRBJ2-3; 9 bases are shared with TRBD2. Per the germline V gene, CDR1 is SGHVS and CDR2 is FQNEAQ. Trimming removed 2 bases from V and 2 bases from J; junction bases left unmatched: 14. CDR3 length: 19 residues. CDR3 DNA sequence: TGTGCCAGCAGCTTAACGCGGGAGGGCCTTGGTACCTCCACAGATACGCAGTATTTT. Translated, it gives CASSLTREGLGTSTDTQYF.

V usage is TRBV12-5 and J usage is TRBJ1-2; D call uncertain. Germline V lookup: CDR1 LGHNT, CDR2 FRNRAP. The CDR3 has 15 amino acids. Deletions cut 3 bases from V and 8 bases from J, with 19 bases between. CDR3 nucleotide sequence: TGTGCTAGTGGTTTTGGCGGGGAAATCTATGGGGGCTACACCTTC. It translates to CASGFGGEIYGGYTF.

The rearrangement uses TRBV11-2 and TRBJ2-2; D unclear. The V gene's germline CDR1 is SGHAT and CDR2 FQNNGV. Trimming took off 2 bases at V and 0 bases at J, with 7 bases between the two ends. CDR3 length: 15 amino acids. In DNA form, the CDR3 reads TGTGCCAGCAGCTTACAGAAATCGAACACCGGGGAGCTGTTTTTT. It is translated as CASSLQKSNTGELFF. Using reference TRBV11-2 and TRBJ2-2 for the parts outside the CDR3, the full variable domain is EAGVAQSPRYKIIEKRQSVAFWCNPISGHATLYWYQQILGQGPKLLIQFQNNGVVDDSQLPKDRFSAERLKGVDSTLKIQPAKLEDSAVYLCASSLQKSNTGELFFGEGSRLTVL.

This chain uses TRBV4-3 with TRBJ2-7; TRBD1 matches at 8 bases. This CDR3 comprises 15 residues. Unmatched junction bases numbered 3, after V lost 0 bases and J lost 2 bases. Germline loops: CDR1 LGHNA, CDR2 YSLEER. The CDR3 nucleotides read TGCGCCAGCAGCCAAGAGAGGACAGGGACCTACGAGCAGTACTTC. This translates into CASSQERTGTYEQYF.

This sequence joins TRBV7-9 and TRBJ2-6; 10 bases are shared with TRBD1. CDR3 size: 17 residues. Trimming at V came to 5 bases and at J to 2 bases, leaving 6 bases not matched to a gene. Per germline, CDR1 SEHNR and CDR2 FQNEAQ (reference sequence). The CDR3 sequence is CASSRTGGGTGANVLTF. The DNA for the CDR3 is TGTGCCAGCAGCCGGACAGGGGGGGGGACTGGGGCCAACGTCCTGACTTTC.

In its sample, this clone was seen once. The chain's CDR3 is CASSYDWTGLPGELFF. For the CDR3, the DNA is TGTGCCAGCAGTTACGATTGGACAGGTCTTCCCGGGGAGCTGTTTTTT. The chain is built from TRBV6-5 and TRBJ2-2, with 7 bases that match TRBD1. Trimming took 2 bases from V and 6 from J; bases not matched to a gene: 9. Germline values: CDR1 MNHEY, CDR2 SVGAGI. The CDR3 is 16 amino acids.

V and J are TRBV2 and TRBJ1-1; no clear D. The germline V gene encodes CDR1 SNHLY and CDR2 FYNNEI. The V end lost 6 bases, the J end lost 3 bases, and 11 bases lay between the germline ends. The CDR3 sequence is 13 residues long. Here the CDR3 reads CASRPLRDTEAFF. The CDR3 DNA is TGTGCCAGCAGACCCTTACGAGACACTGAAGCTTTCTTT.

The chain has TRBV6-6 and TRBJ1-5; TRBD1 might be the D (5 bases). The germline gives CDR1 MNHNY, CDR2 SVGAGI (reference sequence). The CDR3 is 16 residues long. V was shortened by 4 bases and J by 1 base, with 14 bases between the two germline ends. The DNA for the CDR3 is TGTGCCAGCAGTTCCCCCAGGGCCGGGAGCAATCAGCCCCAGCATTTT. Amino acid sequence: CASSSPRAGSNQPQHF.

The chain uses TRBV28 and TRBJ2-2; TRBD2 might be the D (6 bases). CDR1 MDHEN and CDR2 SYDVKM come from the germline V gene. The ends were cut back, 7 bases at V and 4 bases at J, with 13 bases in the middle. CDR3 size: 14 residues. The CDR3 loop reads CASMGGIGTGELFF. The CDR3 DNA reads TGTGCCAGCATGGGCGGGATAGGCACCGGGGAGCTGTTTTTT.

The table lists this clone with a count of one. The chain links TRBV28 to TRBJ1-1; perhaps TRBD1 as D (6 bases). Germline V gene data show CDR1 as MDHEN and CDR2 as SYDVKM. V was shortened by 6 bases and J by 6 bases, with 14 bases between the two germline ends. The CDR3 extends over 13 amino acids. CDR3 amino acids: CASSKGGGAEAFF. CDR3 coding DNA: TGTGCCAGCAGCAAAGGGGGGGGAGCTGAAGCTTTCTTT.

This clone came up once. The chain recombines TRBV14 with TRBJ2-1, with TRBD2 identical over 11 bases. J lost 0 bases, V lost 4 bases, and 8 bases had no gene match. The V gene's germline CDR1 is SGHDN and CDR2 FVKESK. The CDR3 length is 18 residues. The CDR3 DNA is TGTGCCAGCAGCCGTAATCTAGCGGGAGGACTCTCCTACAATGAGCAGTTCTTC. Protein sequence: CASSRNLAGGLSYNEQFF.

The chain employs TRBV11-3 and TRBJ2-3; D is ambiguous. CDR1 SGHNT and CDR2 YENEEA come from the germline V gene. CDR3 size: 15 residues. V lost 0 bases and J 4 bases, leaving 11 bases between the germline ends. DNA for the CDR3: TGTGCCAGCAGCTTAGATCCCCAACCAGCAGATACGCAGTATTTT. It encodes CASSLDPQPADTQYF.

The table lists this clone with a count of one. The chain is built from TRBV19 and TRBJ2-2, with D perhaps matching TRBD2 (6 bases). The V and J ends lost 4 bases and 1 base respectively, with 10 bases between them. CDR3 size: 15 residues. Germline lookup yields CDR1 LNHDA and CDR2 SQIVND (reference sequence). CDR3 sequence (DNA): TGTGCCAGTAGTAACCCAGCGGGGAACACCGGGGAGCTGTTTTTT. Translation: CASSNPAGNTGELFF.

The CDR3 region is CASSLRPGTNYGYTF. In DNA, the CDR3 is TGTGCCAGCAGCTTAAGGCCGGGAACTAACTATGGCTACACCTTC. The chain employs TRBV7-2 and TRBJ1-2; D not resolved. CDR1 and CDR2 (germline): SGHTA, FQGNSA. With 2 bases removed from V and 0 bases from J, the gap between germline ends came to 10 bases. CDR3 size: 15 residues.

A single count supports this clone. The chain is built from TRBV19 and TRBJ2-4; 13 positions agree with TRBD2. Germline lookup yields CDR1 LNHDA and CDR2 SQIVND (reference sequence). The CDR3 contains 17 residues. V trimming: 3 bases; J trimming: 12 bases; junction bases outside the gene matches: 14. CDR3 protein: CASSIPLLAGGPWAQYF. The DNA of the CDR3 is TGTGCCAGTAGTATCCCTTTACTAGCGGGAGGGCCGTGGGCTCAGTACTTC.

This sequence joins TRBV7-9 and TRBJ1-2; 9 bases match TRBD1. With 5 bases clipped from V and 8 bases from J, the junction kept 6 bases outside the gene matches. CDR1 is SEHNR and CDR2 is FQNEAQ in the germline V gene (reference sequence). The CDR3 has 13 residues. The CDR3 here is CASSAGQGNGYTF. Here the CDR3 DNA reads TGTGCCAGCAGCGCGGGACAGGGTAACGGCTACACCTTC.

The chain links TRBV19 to TRBJ2-5, with 10 bases lining up with TRBD2. The CDR3 loop spans 16 amino acids. Germline trimming cut 2 bases from V and 4 bases from J; bases unmatched to any gene: 7. Germline lookup yields CDR1 LNHDA and CDR2 SQIVND (reference sequence). CDR3 sequence: CASSILAGDFGETQYF. In DNA form, the CDR3 reads TGTGCCAGTAGTATACTAGCGGGAGATTTCGGAGAGACCCAGTACTTC.

The chain couples TRBV19 to TRBJ1-1, with 9 bases lining up with TRBD1. Germline assignment: CDR1 LNHDA and CDR2 SQIVND (reference sequence). V lost 6 bases, J lost 1 base, and 3 bases stayed unmatched. The CDR3 loop spans 14 amino acids. CDR3 region: CASRWDRANTEAFF. CDR3 coding DNA: TGTGCCAGTAGATGGGACAGGGCGAACACTGAAGCTTTCTTT.

This chain joins TRBV18 and TRBJ1-5; the D gene is possibly TRBD1 (6 bases). Trimming left V 3 bases short and J 7 bases short, with 13 bases between. The CDR3 is 14 residues long. The germline V gene has CDR1 KGHSH and CDR2 LQKENI. CDR3 nucleotides: TGTGCCAGCTCACCGAAACAGGGTGAACAGCCCCAGCATTTT. Translated, it gives CASSPKQGEQPQHF.

J is TRBJ2-7 and V is TRBV19; 11 nucleotides agree with TRBD2. The CDR3 length is 15 residues. After removal of 0 bases from V and 4 bases from J, the junction contained 2 bases not matched to a gene. Germline assignment: CDR1 LNHDA and CDR2 SQIVND (reference sequence). The CDR3 bases are TGTGCCAGTAGTATAGAAACTAGCGGGAGTTACGAGCAGTACTTC. Protein product: CASSIETSGSYEQYF. The full variable domain, with the rest looked up from reference TRBV19 and TRBJ2-7, is DGGITQSPKYLFRKEGQNVTLSCEQNLNHDAMYWYRQDPGQGLRLIYYSQIVNDFQKGDIAEGYSVSREKKESFPLTVTSAQKNPTAFYLCASSIETSGSYEQYFGPGTRLTVT.

This chain uses TRBV5-4 with TRBJ2-3, with 8 positions matching TRBD2. The CDR3 length is 15 residues. With V trimmed by 4 bases and J by 5 bases, 9 bases remained unmatched. The germline V gene has CDR1 SGHNT and CDR2 YYREEE (reference sequence). The chain's CDR3 is CASSPEREWGDTQYF. The CDR3 nucleotides are TGTGCCAGCAGCCCCGAGCGGGAGTGGGGAGATACGCAGTATTTT.